What follows are 32 T cell receptor beta chains derived from one specimen sequenced in a study of beta chain features in type 1 diabetes. The whole isolated RNA underwent reverse transcription, so sequencing captured expressed TCRB transcripts. Sequencing was performed with immunoSEQ multiplex PCR; in TCRdb, only in-frame clones are kept and a portion is missing. The sample holds 120,000 or so clones, 17% seen once. For these TCRs, the target antigens are not known. Study-level points and caveats: TCRB CDR3 length was moderately but significantly reduced in all four CD4+ subsets of Type 1 diabetes patients.

What was sequenced was central memory CD4+ T cells from blood. These receptors were collected from a man between 18 and 29 years old with type 1 diabetes.

V is TRBV5-4 and J is TRBJ2-5; no clear D. This CDR3 contains 14 residues. V was cut by 2 bases and J by 5 bases, with 13 bases left in between. Germline-derived CDR1 and CDR2 are SGHNT and YYREEE (reference sequence). CDR3 in amino acids: CASSLGTGRETQYF. The DNA for the CDR3 is TGTGCCAGCAGCTTAGGAACTGGCCGCGAGACCCAGTACTTC.

The V gene is TRBV30, the J gene TRBJ2-6; D is undetermined. Trimming removed 0 bases from V and 4 bases from J, with 7 bases in between. This CDR3 contains 14 residues. Germline assignment: CDR1 GTSNPN and CDR2 SVGIG (reference sequence). Here the CDR3 DNA reads TGTGCCTGGAGTGTACTCGGCGGGGCCAACGTCCTGACTTTC. Amino acids: CAWSVLGGANVLTF.

This clone was recorded at least ten times. The V and J genes are TRBV7-2 and TRBJ2-1; D is undetermined. The ends were cut back, 0 bases at V and 9 bases at J, with 15 bases in the middle. This CDR3 spans 15 amino acids. CDR1 is SGHTA, CDR2 FQGNSA, per germline. CDR3 region: CASSLAAKVGSEQFF. The CDR3 DNA is TGTGCCAGCAGCTTAGCTGCTAAGGTAGGGTCTGAGCAGTTCTTC.

This sequence joins TRBV27 and TRBJ2-7; tentatively, D is TRBD2 (6 bases). The germline V and J ends were trimmed by 5 bases and 1 base, with 15 bases remaining between them. Germline CDR1 MNHEY, CDR2 SMNVEV (reference sequence). This CDR3 is 15 amino acids long. This CDR3 is CASSTRVADSYEQYF. CDR3 DNA sequence: TGTGCCAGCAGTACCCGAGTAGCGGATTCCTACGAGCAGTACTTC.

This clone was seen at least ten times. The rearrangement links TRBV5-1 to TRBJ2-7, with 8 positions matching TRBD1. With 2 bases clipped from V and 5 bases from J, the junction kept 6 bases outside the gene matches. Germline CDR1 and CDR2: SGHRS and YFSETQ. The CDR3 length is 14 residues. This chain's CDR3 is CASSFSTGVDEQYF. The CDR3 DNA is TGCGCCAGCAGCTTTTCGACAGGGGTTGACGAGCAGTACTTC. The full variable domain, completed using reference TRBV5-1 and TRBJ2-7, is KAGVTQTPRYLIKTRGQQVTLSCSPISGHRSVSWYQQTPGQGLQFLFEYFSETQRNKGNFPGRFSGRQFSNSRSEMNVSTLELGDSALYLCASSFSTGVDEQYFGPGTRLTVT.

CDR3 bases: TGTGCCAGCAGTTTAGGAAAGGGCTACGAGCAGTACTTC. Protein sequence: CASSLGKGYEQYF. The chain carries TRBV28 and TRBJ2-7; D is unresolved. V lost 2 bases, J lost 3 bases, and 8 bases lay in between. CDR3 length: 13 amino acids. Germline assignment: CDR1 MDHEN and CDR2 SYDVKM.

This clone was observed many times. V and J are TRBV7-8 and TRBJ2-7; no clear D. The V gene's germline CDR1 is SGHVS and CDR2 FQNEAQ. Trimming removed 1 base at V and 0 bases at J, with 16 bases between. CDR3 length: 17 amino acids. This CDR3 is CASSLVLITRSSYEQYF. DNA for the CDR3: TGTGCCAGCAGCTTAGTATTAATTACAAGGAGCTCCTACGAGCAGTACTTC.

This clone showed up just a few times. The chain employs TRBV5-1 and TRBJ2-7; D may be TRBD1 or TRBD2 (5 bases each). The CDR3 loop spans 14 amino acids. V lost 0 bases to trimming and J lost 4 bases, with 11 bases between them. CDR1 and CDR2 from the germline V gene are SGHRS and YFSETQ. The CDR3 here is CASSLDGGMYEQYF. In DNA form, the CDR3 reads TGCGCCAGCAGCTTGGATGGGGGTATGTACGAGCAGTACTTC.

This clone came up a few times. The rearrangement links TRBV14 to TRBJ2-7; TRBD1 aligns across 8 bases. Germline V gene lookup returns CDR1 SGHDN and CDR2 FVKESK. Trimming cost V 4 bases and J 3 bases; bases outside gene matches: 5. The CDR3 totals 14 residues. The DNA for the CDR3 is TGTGCCAGCAGCCTTAAAACAGGGGGCTACGAGCAGTACTTC. As protein: CASSLKTGGYEQYF.

The rearrangement joins TRBV18 to TRBJ2-1, with TRBD2 matching 11 bases. The J segment lost 5 bases and the V segment lost 2 bases, leaving 8 bases of the junction unmatched. This CDR3 contains 17 residues. Per germline, CDR1 KGHSH and CDR2 LQKENI. The CDR3 loop reads CASSPGSRLAGNNEQFF. CDR3 DNA sequence: TGTGCCAGCTCACCAGGTTCTAGACTAGCGGGGAACAATGAGCAGTTCTTC.

In its sample, this clone was seen a few times. V usage is TRBV30 and J usage is TRBJ2-3; D call uncertain. CDR1 and CDR2 (germline): GTSNPN, SVGIG (reference sequence). Trimming took 7 bases from V and 0 from J, leaving 14 bases between them. This CDR3 has 14 amino acids. The CDR3 sequence: CASTTDGSTDTQYF. The CDR3 DNA sequence: TGTGCCTCGACCACGGACGGTAGCACAGATACGCAGTATTTT.

This clone was seen a handful of times. CDR3 in DNA: TGTGCCAGCAGTTTATGGACGCTTCGGGACGAGCAGTACTTC. Amino acids: CASSLWTLRDEQYF. The V gene is TRBV28, the J gene TRBJ2-7, with D unclear. Trimming cost V 0 bases and J 5 bases, with 11 bases left between them. This CDR3 spans 14 amino acids. CDR1 is MDHEN and CDR2 is SYDVKM in the germline V gene. The full variable domain, rest sourced from reference TRBV28 and TRBJ2-7, is DVKVTQSSRYLVKRTGEKVFLECVQDMDHENMFWYRQDPGLGLRLIYFSYDVKMKEKGDIPEGYSVSREKKERFSLILESASTNQTSMYLCASSLWTLRDEQYFGPGTRLTVT.

The chain couples TRBV15 to TRBJ2-2, with TRBD2 identical over 10 bases. The CDR3 contains 16 residues. Trimming removed 5 bases from V and 4 bases from J; junction bases left unmatched: 7. Germline CDR1 is LNHNV and CDR2 is YYDKDF (reference sequence). CDR3 bases: TGTGCCACCAGCCAAGGACTAGCGGCCTCCACCGGGGAGCTGTTTTTT. Its translation is CATSQGLAASTGELFF.

Notes on this clone: A much bigger clone sits one base away, suggesting this may be a read error. The genes are TRBV7-2 and TRBJ2-3, with D possibly being TRBD2 (5 bases). The CDR3 consists of 16 residues. Trimming shortened V by 4 bases and J by 3 bases, and 17 bases separated the two germline ends. Germline CDR1 reads SGHTA; CDR2 reads FQGNSA. The DNA for the CDR3 is TGTGCCAGCAGCTCAATTGAGAGGCGGGCAACAGATACGCAGTATTTT. This codes for CASSSIERRATDTQYF. The whole variable domain, filled in from reference TRBV7-2 and TRBJ2-3, reads GAGVSQSPSNKVTEKGKDVELRCDPISGHTALYWYRQSLGQGLEFLIYFQGNSAPDKSGLPSDRFSAERTGGSVSTLTIQRTQQEDSAVYLCASSSIERRATDTQYFGPGTRLTVL.

This clone was observed a few times. The chain combines TRBV2 with TRBJ2-2; D gene unclear. This CDR3 contains 15 residues. Trimming shortened V by 7 bases and J by 1 base, and 13 bases separated the two germline ends. Germline-derived CDR1 and CDR2 are SNHLY and FYNNEI. CDR3 in DNA: TGTGCCAGCACGAAGGAGCTGGTGAACACCGGGGAGCTGTTTTTT. This gives the protein CASTKELVNTGELFF.

The chain has TRBV29-1 and TRBJ1-1; 7 bases are a match to TRBD1. This CDR3 spans 14 amino acids. Germline CDR1 is SQVTM and CDR2 is ANQGSEA. In DNA, the CDR3 is TGCAGTGTAACCTTAGGACAGGTGGCCACTGAAGCTTTCTTT. Its translation: CSVTLGQVATEAFF.

The chain links TRBV9 to TRBJ2-1; D is perhaps TRBD2 (5 bases). This CDR3 spans 16 amino acids. Trimming cost V 4 bases and J 7 bases, with 21 bases left between them. Germline V gene sequence: CDR1 SGDLS, CDR2 YYNGEE. CDR3: CASSPRLVAPENEQFF. The CDR3 nucleotides read TGTGCCAGCAGCCCCCGTTTGGTAGCGCCGGAAAATGAGCAGTTCTTC.

The rearrangement links TRBV19 to TRBJ2-1; possible D gene TRBD2, 6 bases. The CDR3 covers 16 residues. V dropped 5 bases and J dropped 4 bases, with 18 bases sitting between them. CDR1 is LNHDA and CDR2 is SQIVND in the germline V gene (reference sequence). In DNA, the CDR3 is TGTGCCAGTAGTCTTCAGGCGGGACTCACATACAATGAGCAGTTCTTC. Protein sequence: CASSLQAGLTYNEQFF.

J is TRBJ2-7 and V is TRBV14, with D perhaps assigned TRBD1 or TRBD2 (6 bases each). V lost 0 bases, J lost 4 bases, and 13 bases lay in between. Germline CDR1 is SGHDN and CDR2 is FVKESK. The length of the CDR3 is 15 residues. The CDR3 sequence: CASSQDWGASYEQYF. As DNA, the CDR3 is TGTGCCAGCAGCCAAGACTGGGGGGCCTCGTACGAGCAGTACTTC.

This clone was counted a few times. The chain has TRBV15 and TRBJ2-7; D may correspond to TRBD1 or TRBD2 (5 bases each). The CDR3 totals 13 residues. V gave up 3 bases and J gave up 7 bases, with 13 bases separating them. CDR1 is LNHNV, CDR2 YYDKDF, per germline (reference sequence). The CDR3 DNA sequence: TGTGCCACCAGCAGCGCTGGGACGGGGGAGCAGTACTTC. Translated, it gives CATSSAGTGEQYF. The entire variable domain, with the rest obtained from reference TRBV15 and TRBJ2-7, is as follows: DAMVIQNPRYQVTQFGKPVTLSCSQTLNHNVMYWYQQKSSQAPKLLFHYYDKDFNNEADTPDNFQSRRPNTSFCFLDIRSPGLGDTAMYLCATSSAGTGEQYFGPGTRLTVT.

The gene calls are TRBV30 and TRBJ2-7; D might be TRBD1 or TRBD2, each matching 5 bases. This CDR3 is built from 12 residues. In germline, CDR1 is GTSNPN, CDR2 SVGIG (reference sequence). Trimming cost V 3 bases and J 7 bases, with 13 bases left between them. In nucleotides, the CDR3 is TGTGCCTGGAGCCTCCCTGGGGGAGAGCAGTACTTC. It is translated as CAWSLPGGEQYF.

This clone showed up just a few times. V gene TRBV7-9 combines with J gene TRBJ2-7, with 7 positions matching TRBD1. V gave up 4 bases and J gave up 2 bases; unmatched junction bases: 8. The CDR3 has 15 amino acids. Germline assignment: CDR1 SEHNR and CDR2 FQNEAQ (reference sequence). The CDR3 reads CASSSRDSVTYEQYF. Written as DNA, the CDR3 is TGTGCCAGCAGCTCCCGGGACAGTGTCACCTACGAGCAGTACTTC.

This clone has a handful of counts. J is TRBJ2-7 and V is TRBV7-2, with D possibly TRBD1 on 5 matching bases. The germline V gene has CDR1 SGHTA and CDR2 FQGNSA. Trimming shortened V by 5 bases and J by 6 bases, and 17 bases separated the two germline ends. This CDR3 is built from 14 residues. CDR3: CASSQGLLVGEQYF. The CDR3 coding sequence is TGTGCCAGCAGCCAGGGTCTCCTCGTAGGCGAGCAGTACTTC. The full variable domain, rest sourced from reference TRBV7-2 and TRBJ2-7, is GAGVSQSPSNKVTEKGKDVELRCDPISGHTALYWYRQSLGQGLEFLIYFQGNSAPDKSGLPSDRFSAERTGGSVSTLTIQRTQQEDSAVYLCASSQGLLVGEQYFGPGTRLTVT.

This clone was counted between two and nine times. This chain uses TRBV5-8 with TRBJ1-1, with a tentative D call TRBD1 (5 bases). Trimming took 4 bases from V and 4 from J, leaving 17 bases between them. CDR1 and CDR2 from the germline V gene are SGHTS and YDEGEE. The CDR3 totals 15 residues. CDR3 sequence: CASSHRRAGGTEAFF. The CDR3 DNA reads TGTGCCAGCAGCCACCGAAGGGCGGGGGGCACTGAAGCTTTCTTT.

This clone was found a few times. The V and J genes are TRBV5-6 and TRBJ2-7, with a weak D call TRBD1 (5 bases). From germline, CDR1 is SGHDT and CDR2 YYEEEE. Trimming removed 4 bases from V and 0 bases from J, with 17 bases in between. The CDR3 consists of 16 residues. The CDR3 nucleotides are TGTGCCAGCAGCCGGCTGACTGACAGAGTCTCCTACGAGCAGTACTTC. Translation gives CASSRLTDRVSYEQYF. The full variable domain, in which reference TRBV5-6 and TRBJ2-7 provide the parts outside the CDR3, is DAGVTQSPTHLIKTRGQQVTLRCSPKSGHDTVSWYQQALGQGPQFIFQYYEEEERQRGNFPDRFSGHQFPNYSSELNVNALLLGDSALYLCASSRLTDRVSYEQYFGPGTRLTVT.

For this clone: Other DNA sequences within the sample encode an identical CDR3. J is TRBJ2-3 and V is TRBV6-5; tentative D call: TRBD2 (5 bases). The V and J ends lost 2 bases and 5 bases respectively, with 8 bases between them. The CDR3 totals 13 residues. The V gene's germline CDR1 is MNHEY and CDR2 SVGAGI. In DNA form, the CDR3 reads TGTGCCAGCAGTTACGACCGGGGAGATACGCAGTATTTT. Translation gives CASSYDRGDTQYF.

This clone turned up a few times. This chain links TRBV29-1 with TRBJ2-7, with D perhaps TRBD1 (6 bases). The CDR3 is 15 amino acids. V lost 5 bases and J 5 bases, leaving 22 bases between the germline ends. Germline-derived CDR1 and CDR2 are SQVTM and ANQGSEA. The CDR3 reads CSVPPRQALGDEQYF. For the CDR3, the DNA is TGCAGCGTTCCGCCGAGACAGGCCCTCGGGGACGAGCAGTACTTC.

This clone has more than one count but fewer than ten. The chain couples TRBV6-5 to TRBJ1-1, with D possibly TRBD1 on 6 matching bases. There are 15 residues in the CDR3. V was shortened by 0 bases and J by 0 bases, with 8 bases between the two germline ends. Looked up from germline, CDR1 is MNHEY and CDR2 is SVGAGI. CDR3 DNA sequence: TGTGCCAGCAGTTACTCGGACAGCCTGAACACTGAAGCTTTCTTT. The encoded protein is CASSYSDSLNTEAFF.

This clone was seen only a few times. V gene TRBV29-1 combines with J gene TRBJ1-2, with 8 nucleotides matching TRBD1. The V segment lost 7 bases and the J segment 5 bases; nucleotides outside the gene matches: 6. The CDR3 extends over 12 amino acids. From germline, CDR1 is SQVTM and CDR2 ANQGSEA. The CDR3 coding sequence is TGCAGCGATCGGGACAGGTATTATGGCTACACCTTC. Protein product: CSDRDRYYGYTF.

This clone was picked up a small number of times. The chain has TRBV27 and TRBJ2-7; D unclear. This CDR3 region has 13 residues. The germline gives CDR1 MNHEY, CDR2 SMNVEV (reference sequence). V was clipped by 4 bases and J by 6 bases, with 13 bases between them. CDR3 protein: CASSWLKQGEQYF. In DNA, the CDR3 is TGTGCCAGCAGTTGGCTGAAGCAAGGCGAGCAGTACTTC.

This chain joins TRBV29-1 and TRBJ2-7, with TRBD1 matching over 9 bases. V lost 3 bases to trimming and J lost 3 bases; unmatched junction nucleotides: 6. CDR1 SQVTM and CDR2 ANQGSEA come from the germline V gene. CDR3 length equals 14 residues. CDR3 protein: CSVDETGGGYEQYF. The CDR3 bases are TGCAGCGTTGACGAGACAGGGGGTGGCTACGAGCAGTACTTC.

The chain joins TRBV6-5 to TRBJ1-1, with 9 bases aligning to TRBD1. The CDR3 totals 13 residues. After removal of 6 bases from V and 8 bases from J, the junction contained 7 bases not matched to a gene. CDR1 MNHEY and CDR2 SVGAGI come from the germline V gene. Written as DNA, the CDR3 is TGTGCCAGCAGCGAACAGGGGGCCGCGGAAGCTTTCTTT. Its protein product is CASSEQGAAEAFF.